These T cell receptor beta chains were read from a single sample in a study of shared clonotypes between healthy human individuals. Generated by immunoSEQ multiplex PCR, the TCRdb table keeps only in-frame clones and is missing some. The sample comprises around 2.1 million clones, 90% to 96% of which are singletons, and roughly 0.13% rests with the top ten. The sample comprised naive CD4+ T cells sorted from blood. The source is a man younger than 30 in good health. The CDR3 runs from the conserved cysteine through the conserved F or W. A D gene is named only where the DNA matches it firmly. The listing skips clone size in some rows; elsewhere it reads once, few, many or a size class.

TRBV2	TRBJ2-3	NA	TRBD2	TGTGCCAGCAGCGGCGGGGGACTAGGAGGAGATACGCAGTATTTT	CASSGGGLGGDTQYF
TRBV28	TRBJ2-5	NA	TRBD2	TGTGCCAGCAGTCTAGCGGGGCTTATACAAGAGACCCAGTACTTC	CASSLAGLIQETQYF
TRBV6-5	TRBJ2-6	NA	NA	TGTGCCAGCGCCCAGTGGGCCAACGTCCTGACTTTC	CASAQWANVLTF
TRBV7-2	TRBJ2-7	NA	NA	TGTGCCAGCAGCTTGTCAGCAGGGCCTTCCTACGAGCAGTACTTC	CASSLSAGPSYEQYF
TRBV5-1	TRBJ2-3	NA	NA	TGCGCCAGCAGGGGGGGATCTTTTGCGCCCGATACGCAGTATTTT	CASRGGSFAPDTQYF
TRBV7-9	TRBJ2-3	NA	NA	TGTGCCAGCAGCTTAGGGGGCGGGGCCCGCACAGATACGCAGTATTTT	CASSLGGGARTDTQYF
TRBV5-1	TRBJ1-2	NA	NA	TGCGCCAGCAGCTTGGACAGTGTCTATAACTATGGCTACACCTTC	CASSLDSVYNYGYTF
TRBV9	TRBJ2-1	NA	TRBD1	TGTGCCAGCAGCGGACAGGGATCAACCTTTAATGAGCAGTTCTTC	CASSGQGSTFNEQFF
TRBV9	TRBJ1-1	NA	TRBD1	TGTGCCAGCAGCGTAGAGGGGGCGATTTCTGAAGCTTTCTTT	CASSVEGAISEAFF
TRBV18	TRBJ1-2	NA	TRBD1	TGTGCCAGCTCACGCGACAGGGTATATGGCTACACCTTC	CASSRDRVYGYTF
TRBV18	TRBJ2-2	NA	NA	TGTGCCAGCTCACCAGAAAAGTCCGCCGGGGAGCTGTTTTTT	CASSPEKSAGELFF
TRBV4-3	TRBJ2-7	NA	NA	TGCGCCAGCAGCCAAGTCTGGACACGTATCTTGAGCAACTACGAGCAGTACTTC	CASSQVWTRILSNYEQYF
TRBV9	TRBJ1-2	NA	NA	TGTGCCAGCAGCGTAGAACAGGGCGCACGCTATGGCTACACCTTC	CASSVEQGARYGYTF
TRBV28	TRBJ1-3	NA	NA	TGTGCCAGCAGTCCCCCCCCATTCTCTGGAAACACCATATATTTT	CASSPPPFSGNTIYF
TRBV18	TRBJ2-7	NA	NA	TGTGCCAGCTCACCACCCACGGTGACCGGGTACGAGCAGTACTTC	CASSPPTVTGYEQYF
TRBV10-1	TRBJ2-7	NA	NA	TGCGCCAGCAGTGCCCCCGCCGAGCAGTACTTC	CASSAPAEQYF
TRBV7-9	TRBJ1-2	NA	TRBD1	TGTGCCAGCAGCCGCCTCCGGGACAGGACCTATGGCTACACCTTC	CASSRLRDRTYGYTF
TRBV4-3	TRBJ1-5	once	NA	TGCGCCAGCAGCCAAAAGTCGGGGCGCGGTGAGCCCCAGCATTTT	CASSQKSGRGEPQHF
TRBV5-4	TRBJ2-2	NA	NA	TGTGCCAGCAGCCCCCTCCGGGTCCCCACCACCGGGGAGCTGTTTTTT	CASSPLRVPTTGELFF
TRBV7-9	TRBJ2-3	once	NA	TGTGCCAGCAGCTCCTTCAAGGGGACAGATACGCAGTATTTT	CASSSFKGTDTQYF
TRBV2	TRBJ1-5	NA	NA	TGTGCCAGCAGTGAGAGGGAAAGCAATCAGCCCCAGCATTTT	CASSERESNQPQHF
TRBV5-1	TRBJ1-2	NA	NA	TGCGCCAGCAGCCCCGGACGGGACTATGGCTACACCTTC	CASSPGRDYGYTF
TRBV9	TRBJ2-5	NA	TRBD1	TGTGCCAGCAGCGTGGGACAGGGTTATGAGACCCAGTACTTC	CASSVGQGYETQYF
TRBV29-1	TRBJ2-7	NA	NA	TGCAGCGTTGGAGGTAGAGCCTCCTACGAGCAGTACTTC	CSVGGRASYEQYF
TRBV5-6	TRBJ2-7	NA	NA	TGTGCCAGCAGCATGGACGGGTACGAGCAGTACTTC	CASSMDGYEQYF
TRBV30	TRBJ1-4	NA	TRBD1	TGTGCCTGGAGTGCCGGGACAGGGGCTAATGAAAAACTGTTTTTT	CAWSAGTGANEKLFF
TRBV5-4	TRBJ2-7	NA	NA	TGTGCCAGCAGCTTGGAACCGGGGACCTACGGGCAGTACTTC	CASSLEPGTYGQYF
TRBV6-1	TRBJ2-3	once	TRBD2	TGTGCCAGCAGTGAAGCCGGCCTTTCACTAGCGGGGAGCACAGATACGCAGTATTTT	CASSEAGLSLAGSTDTQYF
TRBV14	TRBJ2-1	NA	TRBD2	TGTGCCAGCAGCCTGGGACTAGGGAGGGGCAATGAGCAGTTCTTC	CASSLGLGRGNEQFF
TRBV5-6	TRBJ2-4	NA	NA	TGTGCCAGCAGCTTGAGGGGTTTCGGGCCCGGCAACATTCAGTACTTC	CASSLRGFGPGNIQYF
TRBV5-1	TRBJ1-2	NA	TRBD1	TGCGCCAGCAGCCTCGGACAGGGGGCAAATGGCTACACCTTC	CASSLGQGANGYTF
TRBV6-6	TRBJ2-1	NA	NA	TGTGCCGCCTGGGGACCTACCAACTACAATGAGCAGTTCTTC	CAAWGPTNYNEQFF
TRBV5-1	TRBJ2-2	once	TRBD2	TGCGCCAGCAGCTTGGGGACTAGCGGGGGCAGCGGGGAGCTGTTTTTT	CASSLGTSGGSGELFF
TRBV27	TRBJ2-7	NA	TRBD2	TGTGCCAGCAGCGAACTAGCGGGAGTATACGAGCAGTACTTC	CASSELAGVYEQYF
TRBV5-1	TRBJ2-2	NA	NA	TGCGCCAGCAGCCGGGACTCCAGGGACACCGGGGAGCTGTTTTTT	CASSRDSRDTGELFF
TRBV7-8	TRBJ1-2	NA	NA	TGTGCCAGCAGCGCTACAGGGAACTATGGCTACACCTTC	CASSATGNYGYTF
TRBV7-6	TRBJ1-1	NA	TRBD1	TGTGCCAGCAGCCCGGGACAGGGGGCGTTGGACACTGAAGCTTTCTTT	CASSPGQGALDTEAFF
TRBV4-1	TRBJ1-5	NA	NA	TGCGCCAGCAGCCAAGTTCCGGGACTGAATCAGCCCCAGCATTTT	CASSQVPGLNQPQHF
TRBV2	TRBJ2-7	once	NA	TGTGCCAGCAGGACCGGGACCAACTACGAGCAGTACTTC	CASRTGTNYEQYF
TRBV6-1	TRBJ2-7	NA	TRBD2	TGTGCCAGCAGTGAACCGGGACTAGCATCCTACGAGCAGTACTTC	CASSEPGLASYEQYF
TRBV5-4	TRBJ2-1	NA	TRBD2	TGTGCCAGCAGCTTGGAGCGGACTAGCGGAACCAATGAGCAGTTCTTC	CASSLERTSGTNEQFF
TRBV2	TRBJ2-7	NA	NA	TGTGCCAGCAGGGACAGTGCGTACGAGCAGTACTTC	CASRDSAYEQYF
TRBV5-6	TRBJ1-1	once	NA	TGTGCCAGCAGCTCTGGGGGCCCTGGGGCTTTCTTT	CASSSGGPGAFF
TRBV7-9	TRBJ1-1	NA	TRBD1	TGTGCCAGCAGCTTACCTAGACAGGGTAACACTGAAGCTTTCTTT	CASSLPRQGNTEAFF
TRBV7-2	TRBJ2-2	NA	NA	TGTGCCAGCAGCCTCCGAGGGGCCGGGAACACCGGGGAGCTGTTTTTT	CASSLRGAGNTGELFF
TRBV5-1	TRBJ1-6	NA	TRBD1	TGCGCCAGCAGCGTCACAGGGGGTTGGAGCTCCTATAATTCACCCCTCCACTTT	CASSVTGGWSSYNSPLHF
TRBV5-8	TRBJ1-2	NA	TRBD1	TGTGCCAGCAGCCCACGGGGGAGGGGGCACTATGGCTACACCTTC	CASSPRGRGHYGYTF
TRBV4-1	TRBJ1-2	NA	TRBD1	TGCGCCAGCAGCCAAAGAGGACAGGGGGCCAACTATGGCTACACCTTC	CASSQRGQGANYGYTF
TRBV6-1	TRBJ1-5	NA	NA	TGTGCCAGCACTTCCGACAATAGCAATCAGCCCCAGCATTTT	CASTSDNSNQPQHF
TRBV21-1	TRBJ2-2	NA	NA	TGTGCCAGCAGCAAGTCCGCGAGGGAGGTGAACACCGGGGAGCTGTTTTTT	CASSKSAREVNTGELFF
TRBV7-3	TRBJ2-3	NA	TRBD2	TGTGCCAGTGGAATAGCGGGGGGCCCTCTCTTGGATTTT	CASGIAGGPLLDF
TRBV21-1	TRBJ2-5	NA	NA	TGTGCCAGCAGCACCAAAGAACGAGAGACCCAGTACTTC	CASSTKERETQYF
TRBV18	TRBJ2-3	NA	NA	TGTGCCAGCTCACCGCCGGGACACGTATTACGCACAGATACGCAGTATTTT	CASSPPGHVLRTDTQYF
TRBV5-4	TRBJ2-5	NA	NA	TGTGCCAGCAGCTTGAAGGCAGTCCAAGAGACCCAGTACTTC	CASSLKAVQETQYF
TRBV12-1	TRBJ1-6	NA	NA	TGTGCCAGCAGCCTCAGACAGGGGGAAAACAGCTCCTATAATTCACCCCTCCACTTT	CASSLRQGENSSYNSPLHF
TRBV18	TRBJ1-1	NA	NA	TGTGCCAGCTCACCACCAGAAGGCACTGAAGCTTTCTTT	CASSPPEGTEAFF
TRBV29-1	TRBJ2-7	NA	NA	TGCAGCGTTGAAGATTGGGGCTCAAGCTCCTACGAGCAGTACTTC	CSVEDWGSSSYEQYF
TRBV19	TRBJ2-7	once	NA	TGTGCCAGTGCTACCAAAGACTGGGTAGGCTACGAGCAGTACTTC	CASATKDWVGYEQYF
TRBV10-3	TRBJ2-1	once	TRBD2	TGTGCCATCAGTGGGGGACTAGCGGTCAATGAGCAGTTCTTC	CAISGGLAVNEQFF
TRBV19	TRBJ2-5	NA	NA	TGTGCCAGTAGTATAGAACAGGGTAGGGAGACCCAGTACTTC	CASSIEQGRETQYF